These T cell receptor beta chains were read from a single sample in a study of blood T cell repertoires in COVID-19. Only in-frame clones appear in the TCRdb table, and some are missing; sequencing was by immunoSEQ multiplex PCR. This sample yields about 26,000 clones, of which about 84% are seen a single time; around half belongs to the top ten. The sample taken for sequencing was peripheral blood. The source is a man aged 50 to 59 with active or convalescent COVID-19. CDR3s include the opening cysteine and the closing phenylalanine or tryptophan. The D gene is left open where the match is weak. Not all rows give a size; the values are once, few, many and, for expanded clones, a class.

d_call: .
clone_size: medium-sized
v_call: TRBV7-9
j_call: TRBJ1-4
cdr3_aa: CASSVSGFNEKLFF
cdr3_nt: TGTGCCAGCAGCGTATCGGGGTTCAATGAAAAACTGTTTTTT

d_call: .
clone_size: .
v_call: TRBV7-2
j_call: TRBJ2-3
cdr3_aa: CASSPTVASTDTQYF
cdr3_nt: TGTGCCAGCAGCCCTACAGTGGCTAGCACAGATACGCAGTATTTT

d_call: TRBD2
clone_size: .
v_call: TRBV5-5
j_call: TRBJ2-7
cdr3_aa: CASSLGLADYEQYF
cdr3_nt: TGTGCCAGCAGCTTGGGGCTAGCGGATTACGAGCAGTACTTC

d_call: TRBD2
clone_size: .
v_call: TRBV13
j_call: TRBJ2-2
cdr3_aa: CASSSRYSGGATGELFF
cdr3_nt: TGTGCCAGCAGCAGCCGGTATAGCGGGGGGGCAACCGGGGAGCTGTTTTTT

d_call: TRBD1
clone_size: .
v_call: TRBV2
j_call: TRBJ1-4
cdr3_aa: CASGQEGEKLFF
cdr3_nt: TGTGCCAGCGGACAGGAGGGTGAAAAACTGTTTTTT

d_call: .
clone_size: .
v_call: TRBV15
j_call: TRBJ1-2
cdr3_aa: CATSRNTPALGYTF
cdr3_nt: TGTGCCACCAGCAGAAACACCCCCGCTCTTGGCTACACCTTC

d_call: .
clone_size: .
v_call: TRBV9
j_call: TRBJ2-7
cdr3_aa: CASSSDLLSYEQYF
cdr3_nt: TGTGCCAGCAGCTCCGATTTACTCTCCTACGAGCAGTACTTC

d_call: TRBD1
clone_size: .
v_call: TRBV11-1
j_call: TRBJ2-7
cdr3_aa: CASSYGTGVLEQYF
cdr3_nt: TGTGCCAGCAGCTACGGGACAGGGGTGCTCGAGCAGTACTTC

d_call: TRBD2
clone_size: .
v_call: TRBV30
j_call: TRBJ2-3
cdr3_aa: CAWSVNLAGDTQYF
cdr3_nt: TGTGCCTGGAGTGTAAATCTAGCGGGTGATACGCAGTATTTT

d_call: .
clone_size: few
v_call: TRBV6-6
j_call: TRBJ2-2
cdr3_aa: CASIAGNTGELFF
cdr3_nt: TGTGCCAGCATTGCCGGGAACACCGGGGAGCTGTTTTTT

d_call: TRBD1
clone_size: .
v_call: TRBV5-6
j_call: TRBJ2-7
cdr3_aa: CASSWGQLYEQYF
cdr3_nt: TGTGCCAGCAGCTGGGGACAGCTCTACGAGCAGTACTTC

d_call: .
clone_size: .
v_call: TRBV2
j_call: TRBJ1-1
cdr3_aa: CASSEWERTEAFF
cdr3_nt: TGTGCCAGCAGTGAATGGGAGAGGACTGAAGCTTTCTTT

d_call: .
clone_size: .
v_call: TRBV4-1
j_call: TRBJ1-1
cdr3_aa: CASSQDQGGNTEAFF
cdr3_nt: TGCGCCAGCAGCCAAGATCAGGGTGGAAACACTGAAGCTTTCTTT

d_call: .
clone_size: .
v_call: TRBV7-2
j_call: TRBJ1-6
cdr3_aa: CASSFYQGPSPLHF
cdr3_nt: TGTGCCAGCAGCTTTTACCAGGGGCCTTCACCCCTCCACTTT

d_call: .
clone_size: .
v_call: TRBV12-5
j_call: TRBJ2-7
cdr3_aa: CASGTEQGRKMSYEQYF
cdr3_nt: TGTGCTAGTGGTACGGAACAGGGACGCAAAATGTCCTACGAGCAGTACTTC

d_call: TRBD2
clone_size: .
v_call: TRBV5-6
j_call: TRBJ2-3
cdr3_aa: CASSRLAGGQADTQYF
cdr3_nt: TGTGCCAGCAGCCGACTAGCGGGGGGGCAAGCAGATACGCAGTATTTT

d_call: .
clone_size: .
v_call: TRBV10-3
j_call: TRBJ2-7
cdr3_aa: CAISDLGIEDHEQYF
cdr3_nt: TGTGCCATCAGTGATCTCGGGATTGAGGACCACGAGCAGTACTTC

d_call: .
clone_size: .
v_call: TRBV4-1
j_call: TRBJ2-5
cdr3_aa: CASSHQRVQGRETQYF
cdr3_nt: TGCGCCAGCAGCCATCAAAGGGTACAGGGGAGGGAGACCCAGTACTTC

d_call: .
clone_size: .
v_call: TRBV10-1
j_call: TRBJ2-3
cdr3_aa: CASSEGRGTDTQYF
cdr3_nt: TGCGCCAGCAGTGAGGGGAGAGGCACAGATACGCAGTATTTT

d_call: .
clone_size: large
v_call: TRBV5-6
j_call: TRBJ1-5
cdr3_aa: CASSYYANDQPQHF
cdr3_nt: TGTGCCAGCAGCTACTACGCTAACGATCAGCCCCAGCATTTT

d_call: TRBD1
clone_size: few
v_call: TRBV28
j_call: TRBJ1-4
cdr3_aa: CASSSSGTGNLWSNEKLFF
cdr3_nt: TGTGCCAGCAGTTCCTCCGGGACAGGGAATCTTTGGTCCAATGAAAAACTGTTTTTT

d_call: .
clone_size: few
v_call: TRBV9
j_call: TRBJ2-5
cdr3_aa: CASSVDLETQYF
cdr3_nt: TGTGCCAGCAGCGTAGATCTCGAGACCCAGTACTTC

d_call: .
clone_size: .
v_call: TRBV11-3
j_call: TRBJ2-5
cdr3_aa: CASSKLSAGLRGETQYF
cdr3_nt: TGTGCCAGCAGCAAACTCTCTGCCGGCCTCAGAGGGGAGACCCAGTACTTC

d_call: .
clone_size: few
v_call: TRBV11-2
j_call: TRBJ1-1
cdr3_aa: CASSLGQGSTEAFF
cdr3_nt: TGTGCCAGCAGCTTAGGCCAGGGGAGCACTGAAGCTTTCTTT

d_call: .
clone_size: .
v_call: TRBV10-3
j_call: TRBJ1-1
cdr3_aa: CATRDTLRGDTEAFF
cdr3_nt: TGTGCCACCCGGGACACTCTTAGGGGAGACACTGAAGCTTTCTTT

d_call: TRBD2
clone_size: .
v_call: TRBV20-1
j_call: TRBJ2-1
cdr3_aa: CSASSGLAAYNEQFF
cdr3_nt: TGCAGTGCTAGTTCAGGGCTAGCGGCCTACAATGAGCAGTTCTTC

d_call: TRBD1
clone_size: .
v_call: TRBV5-1
j_call: TRBJ2-7
cdr3_aa: CASKLGQGPYEQYF
cdr3_nt: TGCGCCAGCAAGCTCGGACAGGGCCCCTACGAGCAGTACTTC

d_call: TRBD1
clone_size: .
v_call: TRBV19
j_call: TRBJ1-2
cdr3_aa: CASSKGQTYGYTF
cdr3_nt: TGTGCCAGTAGTAAGGGACAGACATATGGCTACACCTTC

d_call: .
clone_size: .
v_call: TRBV11-2
j_call: TRBJ2-3
cdr3_aa: CASSLVQDTQYF
cdr3_nt: TGTGCCAGCAGCTTAGTACAAGATACGCAGTATTTT

d_call: TRBD2
clone_size: .
v_call: TRBV9
j_call: TRBJ2-1
cdr3_aa: CASSVSGSLPGNEQFF
cdr3_nt: TGTGCCAGCAGCGTTAGCGGGAGCTTACCGGGCAATGAGCAGTTCTTC

d_call: .
clone_size: .
v_call: TRBV29-1
j_call: TRBJ2-3
cdr3_aa: CSAKAPRLDTQYF
cdr3_nt: TGCAGCGCAAAGGCGCCCAGGTTGGATACGCAGTATTTT

d_call: .
clone_size: .
v_call: TRBV18
j_call: TRBJ2-3
cdr3_aa: CASSPGPGADTQYF
cdr3_nt: TGTGCCAGCTCACCAGGGCCGGGAGCAGATACGCAGTATTTT

d_call: TRBD1
clone_size: .
v_call: TRBV27
j_call: TRBJ2-1
cdr3_aa: CASSPGQNEQFF
cdr3_nt: TGTGCCAGCAGCCCGGGACAGAATGAGCAGTTCTTC

d_call: .
clone_size: few
v_call: TRBV30
j_call: TRBJ2-2
cdr3_aa: CAWSVLGADTGELFF
cdr3_nt: TGTGCCTGGAGTGTATTGGGGGCAGACACCGGGGAGCTGTTTTTT

d_call: .
clone_size: .
v_call: TRBV28
j_call: TRBJ1-6
cdr3_aa: CASRPVDGLRLYSPLHF
cdr3_nt: TGTGCCAGCAGACCCGTAGACGGACTGCGGCTCTACTCACCCCTCCACTTT

d_call: TRBD2
clone_size: .
v_call: TRBV16
j_call: TRBJ2-1
cdr3_aa: CASSQRGLIYNEQFF
cdr3_nt: TGTGCCAGCAGCCAAAGGGGACTAATCTACAATGAGCAGTTCTTC

d_call: .
clone_size: few
v_call: TRBV30
j_call: TRBJ2-5
cdr3_aa: CAWSVAETQYF
cdr3_nt: TGTGCCTGGAGTGTAGCCGAGACCCAGTACTTC

d_call: .
clone_size: few
v_call: TRBV15
j_call: TRBJ2-3
cdr3_aa: CATRPGVRDTQYF
cdr3_nt: TGTGCCACCCGACCGGGGGTCCGCGATACGCAGTATTTT

d_call: .
clone_size: .
v_call: TRBV9
j_call: TRBJ2-1
cdr3_aa: CASSLGGVSYNEQFF
cdr3_nt: TGTGCCAGCAGCTTGGGGGGAGTTTCCTACAATGAGCAGTTCTTC

d_call: .
clone_size: .
v_call: TRBV13
j_call: TRBJ2-1
cdr3_aa: CASSAGLTYNEQFF
cdr3_nt: TGTGCCAGCAGCGCGGGACTCACCTACAATGAGCAGTTCTTC

d_call: TRBD2
clone_size: .
v_call: TRBV5-4
j_call: TRBJ2-5
cdr3_aa: CASSLAFSGGARETQYF
cdr3_nt: TGTGCCAGCAGCTTGGCGTTTAGCGGGGGGGCCCGGGAGACCCAGTACTTC

d_call: TRBD1
clone_size: medium-sized
v_call: TRBV7-9
j_call: TRBJ2-5
cdr3_aa: CASSPERDRSEETQYF
cdr3_nt: TGTGCCAGCAGCCCAGAACGGGACAGGAGTGAAGAGACCCAGTACTTC

d_call: .
clone_size: .
v_call: TRBV13
j_call: TRBJ1-1
cdr3_aa: CASSFGGGNTEAFF
cdr3_nt: TGTGCCAGCAGCTTCGGAGGAGGGAACACTGAAGCTTTCTTT